These T cell receptor beta chains were read from a single sample in a study of identifying expanded T cells in peripheral blood. Sequencing was performed with immunoSEQ multiplex PCR; in TCRdb, only in-frame clones are kept and a portion is missing. The repertoire has about 86,000 clones, roughly 84% of them found once; the top ten carry less than 5%. The specimen sequenced was blood. The receptors come from a person aged 18 to 75 in good health. Each CDR3 is given with its conserved first and last residue. D genes are given only for firm matches. Clone size is stated in some rows and not others, as once, few, many or a class when expanded.

TRBJ1-1 NA TRBV6-6 TRBD1 TGTGCCAGCAGACCCGGGACAGCTAGGACTAACACTGAAGCTTTCTTT CASRPGTARTNTEAFF
TRBJ2-2 NA TRBV5-5 NA TGTGCCAGCAGCTTGTTACGTCGGGGCGCGAACACCGGGGAGCTGTTTTTT CASSLLRRGANTGELFF
TRBJ2-5 once TRBV7-9 NA TGTGCCAGCAGCTTACGACAGTCTCCGGAGACCCAGTACTTC CASSLRQSPETQYF
TRBJ1-2 NA TRBV9 NA TGTGCCAGCAGCCCCGATGGGGGAGTTTATGGCTACACCTTC CASSPDGGVYGYTF
TRBJ1-2 NA TRBV10-3 NA TGTGCCATCAGTGTGGGGGGTCTCTCGGATGGCTACACCTTC CAISVGGLSDGYTF
TRBJ2-3 NA TRBV18 NA TGTGCCAGCTCGTCCCTCCGGGACACCCCCGTGAATACGCAGTATTTT CASSSLRDTPVNTQYF
TRBJ1-2 NA TRBV10-3 TRBD1 TGTGCCATCAGTGCGACAGGGGACTATGGCTACACCTTC CAISATGDYGYTF
TRBJ2-3 NA TRBV5-1 NA TGCGCCAGCAGCTGGGGGCTGAGCACTCCTGGCACAGATACGCAGTATTTT CASSWGLSTPGTDTQYF
TRBJ2-5 NA TRBV5-4 TRBD1 TGTGCCAGCAGCTATACAGGGGGAGAGACCCAGTACTTC CASSYTGGETQYF
TRBJ1-5 NA TRBV10-1 TRBD1 TGCGCCAGCAGTGCAACGGACAGGGGGCAAGAACAGCCCCAGCATTTT CASSATDRGQEQPQHF
TRBJ2-7 NA TRBV7-2 NA TGTGCCAGCAGCCCGTATTCCGGTCTGGGCTACGAGCAGTACTTC CASSPYSGLGYEQYF
TRBJ1-3 NA TRBV19 NA TGTGCCAGTAGTATATGGGGAAACACCATATATTTT CASSIWGNTIYF
TRBJ2-7 NA TRBV4-1 TRBD1 TGCGCCAGCAGCCAAGGGGACCGGGACAGGGGGTGGTACGAGCAGTACTTC CASSQGDRDRGWYEQYF